Listed here are 30 T cell receptor beta chains from one sample, sequenced in a study of Graves' ophthalmopathy and Graves' hyperthyroidism. RNA transcripts provided the template for amplifying TCR beta CDR3 regions. After a first-round RT-PCR with HTBI primers, a second-round multiplex PCR was run. One entry per CDR3 protein, called by TCRdb with MiXCR from the multiplex PCR reads. The data contain 650,000 to 900,000 distinct CDR3 sequences, roughly two fifths of them singletons. The sample comprised peripheral blood. All receptors come from an adult man with Graves' ophthalmopathy.

This clonotype was picked up many times. This rearrangement joins TRBV2 to TRBJ2-3; D might be TRBD2 (5 bases). The ends were cut back, 6 bases at V and 1 base at J, with 5 bases in the middle. Germline loops: CDR1 SNHLY, CDR2 FYNNEI. This CDR3 spans 12 amino acids. The CDR3 here is CASREGTDTQYF. The CDR3 coding sequence is TGTGCCAGCAGGGAGGGCACAGATACGCAGTATTTT.

The chain combines TRBV25-1 with TRBJ1-1; D remains ambiguous. CDR1 is MGHDK and CDR2 is SYGVNS in the germline V gene. The CDR3 loop spans 15 amino acids. Trimming stripped 6 bases from V and 0 bases from J, with 14 bases between. The CDR3 nucleotides are TGTGCCAGCAGCGTAGTGAGGGCTGTGAACACTGAAGCTTTCTTT. Translation gives CASSVVRAVNTEAFF.

This clonotype was seen a handful of times. CDR3 nucleotides: TGTGCCAGCAGTTACGCGGTCGGTGGGGCCAACGTCCTGACTTTC. It encodes CASSYAVGGANVLTF. This chain connects TRBV25-1 to TRBJ2-6; D is ambiguous. The CDR3 totals 15 residues. The V gene's germline CDR1 is MGHDK and CDR2 SYGVNS. The germline V and J ends were trimmed by 5 bases and 3 bases, with 11 bases remaining between them.

V gene TRBV20-1 combines with J gene TRBJ2-5; no reliable D call. The V end was cut by 3 bases, the J end by 4 bases, with 12 bases between. The CDR3 runs to 13 residues. Germline CDR1 reads DFQATT; CDR2 reads SNEGSKA (reference sequence). This chain's CDR3 is CSASDPSRETQYF. The DNA of the CDR3 is TGCAGTGCTAGTGACCCGTCCAGAGAGACCCAGTACTTC.

V gene TRBV20-1 combines with J gene TRBJ1-5; a possible D gene is TRBD1 (6 bases). Trimming stripped 5 bases from V and 9 bases from J, with 14 bases between. CDR3 length equals 12 residues. Germline V gene data show CDR1 as DFQATT and CDR2 as SNEGSKA (reference sequence). In DNA, the CDR3 is TGCAGTGCTTGGGGGGGGGGGCGGCCCCAGCATTTT. This encodes CSAWGGGRPQHF.

The rearrangement joins TRBV10-3 to TRBJ2-7; 8 positions agree with TRBD2. Germline V lookup: CDR1 ENHRY, CDR2 SYGVKD. The CDR3 consists of 13 residues. Germline trimming cut 10 bases from V and 3 bases from J; bases unmatched to any gene: 8. The CDR3 region has the DNA TGTGCCAGCGGGGGGACGGGGGGCTACGAGCAGTACTTC. It encodes CASGGTGGYEQYF.

This clonotype occurred many times. V and J are TRBV7-2 and TRBJ2-5; a weak D match, TRBD1 (6 bases). Trimming stripped 2 bases from V and 5 bases from J, with 9 bases between. Germline lookup yields CDR1 SGHTA and CDR2 FQGNSA. The CDR3 is 13 residues long. Here the CDR3 DNA reads TGTGCCAGCAGCTTATTCCAGGGGGAGACCCAGTACTTC. Protein sequence: CASSLFQGETQYF.

The chain is built from TRBV12-3 or TRBV12-4 and TRBJ1-1; D call uncertain. CDR3 length equals 14 residues. Trimming left V 7 bases short and J 3 bases short, with 15 bases between. CDR3: CASTLGGRDTEAFF. The CDR3, as DNA: TGTGCCAGCACCCTCGGAGGGCGGGACACTGAAGCTTTCTTT.

This clonotype was seen a few times. In DNA, the CDR3 is TGTGCCAGCAGTGAATGGGCCAGTAATTCACCCCTCCACTTT. This encodes CASSEWASNSPLHF. The chain carries TRBV2 and TRBJ1-6; no firm D call. Trimming removed 2 bases at V and 6 bases at J, with 8 bases between. This CDR3 contains 14 residues. Looked up from germline, CDR1 is SNHLY and CDR2 is FYNNEI.

Remarks on this clonotype: This sequence may be a read error, since a much larger clone differs from it by one base. This rearrangement joins TRBV9 to TRBJ1-6; possible D gene TRBD1, 5 bases. Germline V gene lookup returns CDR1 SGDLS and CDR2 YYNGEE. The CDR3 extends over 15 amino acids. As DNA, the CDR3 is TGTGCCGGCAGCGGCAGGGCGTGGAATAATTCACCCCTCCACTTT. This encodes CAGSGRAWNNSPLHF.

This clonotype was picked up many times. The chain is built from TRBV29-1 and TRBJ2-5, with 10 bases aligning to TRBD1. Germline values: CDR1 SQVTM, CDR2 ANQGSEA. The CDR3 is made up of 15 amino acids. Trimming removed 7 bases from V and 0 bases from J; junction bases left unmatched: 8. In DNA, the CDR3 is TGCAGCGCGCTCCCGGGACAGGGGTACCAAGAGACCCAGTACTTC. It codes for CSALPGQGYQETQYF.

The V call is TRBV12-3 or TRBV12-4, the J call TRBJ2-7; TRBD2 matches at 13 bases. This CDR3 has 17 residues. V trimming: 6 bases; J trimming: 2 bases; junction bases outside the gene matches: 10. The CDR3 region has the DNA TGTGCCAGCAGCCGAGGGACTAGCGGGAACCGCCCCTACGAGCAGTACTTC. Protein sequence: CASSRGTSGNRPYEQYF.

Of note for this clonotype: A much larger clone differs from this one at a single base, so this may be a read error. The chain has TRBV29-1 and TRBJ2-7; the D call may be TRBD1 or TRBD2 (6 bases each). The V gene's germline CDR1 is SQVTM and CDR2 ANQGSEA. The CDR3 runs to 13 residues. Trimming removed 7 bases at V and 2 bases at J, with 15 bases between. CDR3 DNA sequence: TGCAGCGCGGGCCAGGGGAGGCCCTACGAGCAGTACTTC. This sequence encodes CSAGQGRPYEQYF.

The chain's CDR3 is CSLEGTLTGELFF. The CDR3, as DNA: TGCAGCTTGGAGGGGACTTTAACCGGGGAGCTGTTTTTT. The chain recombines TRBV29-1 with TRBJ2-2; possibly TRBD2 for D (6 bases). Per the germline V gene, CDR1 is SQVTM and CDR2 is ANQGSEA. The V gene lost 8 bases and the J gene lost 5 bases, with 15 bases spanning the gap. This CDR3 is 13 amino acids long.

This clonotype was counted between two and nine times. The gene calls are TRBV20-1 and TRBJ1-2; unclear D gene. The germline V and J ends were trimmed by 0 bases and 8 bases, with 13 bases remaining between them. The germline V gene encodes CDR1 DFQATT and CDR2 SNEGSKA (reference sequence). The CDR3 has 13 residues. CDR3 loop: CSAREGLGSGYTF. The CDR3, as DNA: TGCAGTGCTAGAGAGGGGTTGGGGTCCGGCTACACCTTC.

On this clonotype: A clone one base away is much larger, so this may be a read error. The chain uses TRBV10-3 and TRBJ1-4; D is uncertain. This CDR3 region has 13 residues. Germline assignment: CDR1 ENHRY and CDR2 SYGVKD. CDR3 protein: CASSESPNEKLFF. The CDR3 DNA reads as TGTGCCAGCAGTGAGTCCCCGAATGAAAAACTGTTTTTT.

Notes on this clonotype: A much larger clone is a single base away; this may be a read error. V is TRBV19 and J is TRBJ1-5, with unresolved D. V gave up 4 bases and J gave up 3 bases, with 10 bases separating them. The germline CDR1 and CDR2 sequences are LNHDA and SQIVND (reference sequence). The CDR3 loop spans 14 amino acids. This chain's CDR3 is CASSTPTVNQPQHF. CDR3 nucleotides: TGTGCCAGTAGTACCCCCACAGTCAATCAGCCCCAGCATTTT.

This clonotype was observed a handful of times. The V and J genes are TRBV9 and TRBJ2-5, with TRBD2 matching 7 bases. With 3 bases clipped from V and 5 bases from J, the junction kept 7 bases outside the gene matches. Germline CDR1 is SGDLS and CDR2 is YYNGEE. The CDR3 sequence is 14 residues long. CDR3 protein: CASSDPRRGETQYF. The CDR3, as DNA: TGTGCCAGCAGCGACCCCCGGCGGGGGGAGACCCAGTACTTC.

This clonotype was counted only a few times. Germline is not matched at one junction end, which may reflect a read error. The chain combines TRBV7-9 with TRBJ2-5; 7 bases map to TRBD1. Germline V CDR1 and CDR2: SEHNR, FQNEAQ (reference sequence). The CDR3 sequence is 15 residues long. The DNA of the CDR3 is TGCGCCAGCAGCCGAACTGGGACAGCTAGGGAGACCCAGTACTTC. Amino acid sequence: CASSRTGTARETQYF.

This clonotype was seen only a few times. The V call is TRBV7-3, the J call TRBJ2-5; 8 bases align to TRBD2. There are 15 residues in the CDR3. The germline V gene encodes CDR1 SGHTA and CDR2 FQGTGA. V lost 5 bases to trimming and J lost 1 base; unmatched junction nucleotides: 6. The chain's CDR3 is CASSLVAGSQETQYF. CDR3 sequence (DNA): TGTGCCAGCAGCCTCGTAGCGGGATCCCAAGAGACCCAGTACTTC.

This clonotype occurred once. Given the absence of the conserved phenylalanine or tryptophan at the CDR3 end, a read error is likely. The chain combines TRBV7-7 with TRBJ2-5, with 13 bases that match TRBD2. The CDR3 is 16 amino acids. V lost 3 bases to trimming and J lost 4 bases; unmatched junction nucleotides: 5. The V gene's germline CDR1 is SSHAT and CDR2 FNYEAQ (reference sequence). The CDR3 sequence: CASSFGLAGEGETQYC. The DNA of the CDR3 is TGTGCCAGCAGCTTCGGACTAGCGGGGGAGGGAGAGACCCAGTACTGC.

This clonotype came up many times. This rearrangement joins TRBV20-1 to TRBJ2-5; D ambiguous. The length of the CDR3 is 13 residues. The germline V and J ends were trimmed by 5 bases and 5 bases, with 15 bases remaining between them. Per the germline V gene, CDR1 is DFQATT and CDR2 is SNEGSKA (reference sequence). The CDR3 region is CSAVSRVGETQYF. The CDR3 nucleotides are TGCAGTGCTGTCTCTCGGGTCGGCGAGACCCAGTACTTC.

The chain couples TRBV20-1 to TRBJ2-5, with a possible D match to TRBD2 (6 bases). Germline values: CDR1 DFQATT, CDR2 SNEGSKA (reference sequence). The CDR3 runs to 15 residues. V was shortened by 1 base and J by 5 bases, with 17 bases between the two germline ends. The CDR3, as DNA: TGCAGTGCTAGAGGGGGCCGGGGGTTCGCGGAGACCCAGTACTTC. It is translated as CSARGGRGFAETQYF.

The gene calls are TRBV24-1 and TRBJ1-5; D may be TRBD1 (6 bases). From germline, CDR1 is KGHDR and CDR2 SFDVKD. V lost 11 bases and J lost 6, with 16 bases in between. The CDR3 runs to 13 residues. CDR3 protein: CASNRGGAQPQHF. CDR3 DNA: TGTGCCAGCAACCGAGGGGGGGCTCAGCCCCAGCATTTT.

The CDR3 is CASSEFLSDRVTYEQYF. CDR3 sequence (DNA): TGTGCCAGCAGTGAATTTCTGTCGGACAGGGTAACCTACGAGCAGTACTTC. V gene TRBV2 combines with J gene TRBJ2-7; 8 bases match TRBD1. The CDR3 has 17 residues. V was clipped by 2 bases and J by 2 bases; unmatched bases: 11. Germline CDR1 reads SNHLY; CDR2 reads FYNNEI. Variable domain in full (rest from reference TRBV2 and TRBJ2-7): EPEVTQTPSHQVTQMGQEVILRCVPISNHLYFYWYRQILGQKVEFLVSFYNNEISEKSEIFDDQFSVERPDGSNFTLKIRSTKLEDSAMYFCASSEFLSDRVTYEQYFGPGTRLTVT.

The chain recombines TRBV19 with TRBJ1-1; maybe TRBD1 (6 bases). CDR1 is LNHDA, CDR2 SQIVND, per germline (reference sequence). V was trimmed by 4 bases and J by 1 base, leaving 22 bases between them. The CDR3 has 18 amino acids. In DNA, the CDR3 is TGTGCCAGTAGTAAACGACCCCGGGCCAACAGGGAGAACACTGAAGCTTTCTTT. It codes for CASSKRPRANRENTEAFF.

The gene calls are TRBV25-1 and TRBJ1-4; 8 bases are shared with TRBD1. V shed 5 bases, J shed 7 bases, and the junction held 9 bases outside the gene matches. Germline V gives CDR1 MGHDK, CDR2 SYGVNS. CDR3 size: 15 residues. As DNA, the CDR3 is TGTGCCAGCAGTATAAGACAGGGGAGGTTTGAAAAACTGTTTTTT. It is translated as CASSIRQGRFEKLFF.

The sample holds a few counts of this clonotype. V gene TRBV6-6 combines with J gene TRBJ1-6; 12 nucleotides align to TRBD1. Losses at the gene ends were 6 bases for V and 7 bases for J; bases not matched to a gene: 7. The CDR3 loop spans 16 amino acids. The germline V gene encodes CDR1 MNHNY and CDR2 SVGAGI (reference sequence). The chain's CDR3 is CASRPRDRGQNSPLHF. As DNA, the CDR3 is TGTGCCAGCAGGCCTCGGGACAGGGGGCAAAATTCACCCCTCCACTTT.

On this clonotype itself: This may be a read error: a much more frequent sequence differs by one nucleotide. This likely comes from a read error, as the CDR3 has no conserved phenylalanine or tryptophan at its end. The V and J genes are TRBV15 and TRBJ1-1; TRBD1 agrees at 7 bases. CDR1 is LNHNV, CDR2 YYDKDF, per germline (reference sequence). J gave up 1 base and V 5 bases, and 1 base lay outside the gene matches. The CDR3 is made up of 13 amino acids. This chain's CDR3 is CATSRQGNTEAFS. The CDR3 nucleotides are TGTGCCACCAGCCGACAGGGGAACACTGAAGCTTTCTCT.

This clonotype was observed a few times. The CDR3 loop is CASSLYGTGFSYEQYF. In DNA, the CDR3 is TGTGCCAGTAGTCTTTATGGGACAGGATTCTCCTACGAGCAGTACTTC. The chain has TRBV19 and TRBJ2-7; TRBD1 matches at 8 bases. The CDR3 is 16 residues long. The V and J ends lost 5 bases and 0 bases, in that order; junction bases with no gene match: 9. Per the germline V gene, CDR1 is LNHDA and CDR2 is SQIVND (reference sequence).